This T cell receptor beta chain was sequenced in a study of control samples from healthy donors and cancer patients. The table came from immunoSEQ multiplex PCR; TCRdb's copy has only in-frame clones and leaves some out. The table shows around 130,000 clones, with around nine tenths occurring only once. The count of this clone is one. The CDR3 is 15 amino acids. The germline gives CDR1 LNHDA, CDR2 SQIVND (reference sequence). The V gene lost 7 bases and the J gene lost 0 bases, with 13 bases spanning the gap. The sequenced material came from blood. This chain uses TRBV19 with TRBJ1-5; TRBD1 might be the D (5 bases). The TCR comes from a man under 40 in good health. The CDR3 nucleotides are TGTGCCAGTATTACCTCGGGGGGTAGCAATCAGCCCCAGCATTTT. Residues: CASITSGGSNQPQHF.